This TCR beta chain was recovered during a study of blood T cell repertoires in COVID-19 (dated by TCRdb to the early 2020s). Notes on the research overall: Samples from collaborators originated in the United States, Italy and Spain and spanned both the acute and convalescent phases of COVID-19. The prospective study material was composed of cDNA or gDNA derived from T cells, B-cell-depleted T cells, or PBMCs. The dataset comprised deeply sampled blood TCRbeta repertoires from subjects exposed to, actively infected with, or recovered from COVID-19. A freely available public database, intended as a resource for researchers studying the immune response to SARS-CoV-2, is where the repertoires were released. Samples came from the ongoing ImmuneRACE study (first 160 participants) plus 1,254 subjects from 6 global collaborators. A de-identified subject ID, COVID-19 status, age in years and sex were almost always included in the sample metadata. Where HLA class I and class II types were available, the types were taken from metadata supplied by the sample provider, not from assay-based typing.

What the authors observed across the whole study: How much clinical and demographic metadata was included differed by source and by participant, and the metadata was provided uncurated.

The CDR3, from cysteine to phenylalanine, totals 16 residues. CDR3 DNA is the only sequence kept; it has 48 bases, read in frame from the first base. Trimming at the junction amounts to 0 bases on V and 5 bases on J, and the germline ends lie 17 bases apart. As encoded in the germline V gene, CDR1 is LGHNA while CDR2 is YSLEER. The immunoSEQ Assay, a bias-controlled multiplex PCR, was used to amplify TCRbeta CDR3 regions from genomic DNA. Concerning the study's data processing: Nucleated cell counts per sample were estimated from amplification of reference gene primers within the assay. Sequence reads were collapsed and filtered to measure the absolute abundance of every unique TCRbeta CDR3 rearrangement. For each sample, productive Simpson clonality was calculated by taking the square root of Simpson's diversity index across productive rearrangements. The table was pulled from immuneACCESS by TCRdb, which kept in-frame rearrangements only. Such tables lose some clones; where checked, under half of the loss comes from unresolved V genes, and the rest has no known cause. Clone size and the V and J calls come from that table; the DNA yielded D and trimming. The sample table records over 12,000 clones; 87% of these occur just once. Jointly, the top ten make up about 5% of the sample.

Comments on this clone: Its binding antigen is unknown. Base qualities are not at hand, and no much larger clone is one base apart.

Collaborating institutions collected whole blood in K2EDTA tubes following their own protocols. Collaborator samples were shipped for TCRbeta analysis as frozen whole blood, isolated PBMCs, or DNA extracted from either sample type. Sequencing was carried out using peripheral blood. The clonotype was recovered from a human donor in a cohort sampled during active COVID-19. The V gene is TRBV4-3 and the J gene is TRBJ2-7, with a weak D call of TRBD2 (6 bases match). The CDR3 protein: CASSQDRAGTRDEQYF. At the DNA level, the sequence is TGCGCCAGCAGCCAAGATCGGGCGGGAACGCGCGACGAGCAGTACTTC.